These 5 T cell receptor beta chains share one sample of origin, sequenced in a study of blood T cell repertoires in COVID-19. This table comes from immunoSEQ multiplex PCR, and its TCRdb copy is limited to in-frame clones, with some not included. In the table there are more than 250,000 clones, roughly 86% of which are singletons. The sample consisted of peripheral blood. The receptors were gathered from a woman between 50 and 59 years old with acute or convalescent COVID-19.

This chain connects TRBV18 to TRBJ2-3; possible D gene TRBD2, 5 bases. CDR1 and CDR2 from the germline V gene are KGHSH and LQKENI. This CDR3 contains 14 residues. The V gene lost 1 base and the J gene lost 4 bases, with 9 bases spanning the gap. For the CDR3, the DNA is TGTGCCAGCTCACCACTCGGTAGCGCAGATACGCAGTATTTT. Its protein is CASSPLGSADTQYF.

For this clone: This sample includes further DNA sequences coding for the same CDR3. The genes are TRBV24-1 and TRBJ2-1; 8 nucleotides align to TRBD2. The CDR3 length is 16 residues. Germline trimming cut 3 bases from V and 2 bases from J; bases unmatched to any gene: 5. The germline V gene has CDR1 KGHDR and CDR2 SFDVKD. In DNA form, the CDR3 reads TGTGCCACCAGTGATCCAGGACTAGCAGCCTACAATGAGCAGTTCTTC. This codes for CATSDPGLAAYNEQFF.

Concerning this clone itself: Other DNA sequences within the sample encode an identical CDR3. Here the CDR3 DNA reads TGTGCCAGCAGTTTATGGCAGGGTTCCTACGAGCAGTACTTC. Translation gives CASSLWQGSYEQYF. The chain recombines TRBV28 with TRBJ2-7; TRBD1 might be the D (5 bases). The germline V gene encodes CDR1 MDHEN and CDR2 SYDVKM. The germline V and J ends were trimmed by 0 bases and 1 base, with 7 bases remaining between them. The CDR3 spans 14 residues.

This clone was recorded once. The V call is TRBV7-2, the J call TRBJ2-1, with D uncertain. V was pared by 2 bases and J by 10 bases, with 15 bases between. This CDR3 comprises 14 residues. Germline V gene lookup returns CDR1 SGHTA and CDR2 FQGNSA. CDR3 DNA: TGTGCCAGCAGCTTACTCCTAGGTCCTGGGGAGCAGTTCTTC. Its protein product is CASSLLLGPGEQFF. The full variable domain, with the rest looked up from reference TRBV7-2 and TRBJ2-1, is GAGVSQSPSNKVTEKGKDVELRCDPISGHTALYWYRQSLGQGLEFLIYFQGNSAPDKSGLPSDRFSAERTGGSVSTLTIQRTQQEDSAVYLCASSLLLGPGEQFFGPGTRLTVL.

V usage is TRBV28 and J usage is TRBJ2-5; 7 nucleotides match TRBD2. The CDR3 contains 14 residues. V dropped 8 bases and J dropped 5; count of bases not matched to a gene: 11. Germline loops: CDR1 MDHEN, CDR2 SYDVKM. This CDR3 is CASQGGVVRETQYF. Written as DNA, the CDR3 is TGTGCCAGCCAGGGAGGGGTCGTCCGTGAGACCCAGTACTTC.